The rows below give T cell receptor beta chains drawn from one sample of a study of cytomegalovirus exposure and HLA in healthy donors. TCRdb's copy holds only in-frame clones and misses some; the assay was immunoSEQ multiplex PCR. The sample lists about 110,000 clones; about 70% were seen once. Source material: PBMCs. The receptor set was obtained from a woman in her 30s in good health and CMV-seronegative. The CDR3 runs from the conserved cysteine through the conserved F or W. The D gene is left open where the match is weak. Only some rows state a clone size, as once, few, many or a class for expanded clones.

J | V | D | size | DNA | CDR3
TRBJ1-2 | TRBV30 | TRBD1 | - | TGTGCCTGGAGTGTGACAGGGGTTGGCTACACCTTC | CAWSVTGVGYTF
TRBJ1-1 | TRBV4-1 | - | - | TGCGCCAGCAGCCAAGATCTGGGGCGCGCAGCTTTCTTT | CASSQDLGRAAFF
TRBJ2-1 | TRBV29-1 | - | - | TGCAGCGTTGTGGAGCGGATTTCAGGCAATGAGCAGTTCTTC | CSVVERISGNEQFF
TRBJ1-5 | TRBV30 | - | - | TGTGCCTGGCGGACAGGCAATCAGCCCCAGCATTTT | CAWRTGNQPQHF
TRBJ1-2 | TRBV6-1 | - | - | TGTGCCAGCAGTGAAGGGCTGGGGGGGGGCAGGGGCTACACCTTC | CASSEGLGGGRGYTF
TRBJ2-3 | TRBV7-9 | TRBD2 | few | TGTGCCAGCAGTCACACTAGCGGCGTCACAGATACGCAGTATTTT | CASSHTSGVTDTQYF
TRBJ1-1 | TRBV28 | - | - | TGTGCCAGCAGTTTTACAGGGTTTGGCACTGAAGCTTTCTTT | CASSFTGFGTEAFF
TRBJ2-1 | TRBV7-7 | TRBD2 | - | TGTGCCAGCAGCCGGATAGGGACTAGCGGGAGGGGTGCGCAGTTCTTC | CASSRIGTSGRGAQFF
TRBJ1-5 | TRBV7-2 | - | - | TGTGCCAGCAGCTTTGACTCGAATAGCAATCAGCCCCAGCATTTT | CASSFDSNSNQPQHF
TRBJ1-6 | TRBV30 | TRBD1 | - | TGTGCGGGCGAGAGGGGGCGAAGTTCACCCCTCCACTTT | CAGERGRSSPLHF
TRBJ2-5 | TRBV11-3 | - | few | TGTGCCAGCAGCTTCGGGGGAGAGACCCAGTACTTC | CASSFGGETQYF
TRBJ1-1 | TRBV5-5 | TRBD1 | few | TGTGCCAGCGAAGGGGGCGAGGACACTGAAGCTTTCTTT | CASEGGEDTEAFF
TRBJ2-1 | TRBV7-6 | TRBD2 | - | TGTGCCAGCAGCTTAGAGGGGCTAGCGGGGGGCGGGGGCAATGAGCAGTTCTTC | CASSLEGLAGGGGNEQFF
TRBJ2-7 | TRBV7-2 | - | once | TGTGCCAGCAGCCTATCGCCCTCCTACGAGCAGTACTTC | CASSLSPSYEQYF
TRBJ2-1 | TRBV9 | - | - | TGTGCCAGCAGCCGCGACAATGAGCAGTTCTTC | CASSRDNEQFF
TRBJ1-1 | TRBV30 | - | few | TGTGCCTGGAGCGCCTACCATGAAGCTTTCTTT | CAWSAYHEAFF
TRBJ1-1 | TRBV19 | TRBD1 | few | TGTGCCAGTAGTTTCGGGACAGGGGTCACTGAAGCTTTCTTT | CASSFGTGVTEAFF
TRBJ1-4 | TRBV7-8 | - | - | TGTGCCAGCAGCTCTTACGGAGGGGTAAAAAATGAAAAACTGTTTTTT | CASSSYGGVKNEKLFF
TRBJ2-7 | TRBV6-1 | - | few | TGTGCCAGCAGGGAGGGATCCTACGAGCAGTACTTC | CASREGSYEQYF
TRBJ2-7 | TRBV5-1 | - | few | TGCGCCAGCAGCTCCCAGGGGAGAAACAACGAGCAGTACTTC | CASSSQGRNNEQYF
TRBJ1-2 | TRBV27 | - | - | TGTGCCAGCAGTTTAGGCAGGGGACGCGGCTACACCTTC | CASSLGRGRGYTF
TRBJ2-1 | TRBV28 | - | once | TGTGCCAGCAGTCTATCGCCGGACTACACTAATGAGCAGTTCTTC | CASSLSPDYTNEQFF
TRBJ1-2 | TRBV9 | TRBD1 | - | TGTGCCAGCAGCGTCCGGGACAGGGCTAACTATGGCTACACCTTC | CASSVRDRANYGYTF
TRBJ2-7 | TRBV29-1 | TRBD1 | - | TGCAGCGTTGAAGCGGGAGACAGGGGCGTTAACGAGCAGTACTTC | CSVEAGDRGVNEQYF